This record looks at one TCR beta chain sequence and its context. It was with a sample-barcoded 5' primer and a J-beta primer mix that a second PCR of roughly 7 to 12 cycles was run. MiXCR, run by TCRdb on the 5' RACE reads, gives a single entry per CDR3 protein. This table has approximately 790,000 distinct CDR3 sequences, 60% to 80% appearing once. V was pared by 1 base and J by 0 bases, with 7 bases of the junction left unmatched. The CDR3 covers 18 residues. Germline V gene lookup returns CDR1 SGHTA and CDR2 FQGNSA. The data stem from a study of blood T cells in healthy people across ages. The chain employs TRBV7-2 and TRBJ2-1, with 9 bases that match TRBD1. This TCR came from a man aged 25-45 years in good health. Input material: blood. CDR3 protein: CASSLVGDRGISYNEQFF. The CDR3 nucleotides are TGTGCCAGCAGCTTAGTGGGTGACAGGGGGATCTCCTACAATGAGCAGTTCTTC.